A single sample is the source of the 17 T cell receptor beta chains below, sequenced in a study of cytotoxic CD8 clonotypes in ibrutinib-treated CLL. Assay: immunoSEQ multiplex PCR; the TCRdb copy retains only in-frame clones and omits some. The repertoire consists of some 30,000 clones, with about 70% occurring once and the leading ten covering 51%. The sequences come from PBMCs, collected after 36 months of ibrutinib treatment. The receptors here all came from a human donor with chronic lymphocytic leukemia.

The chain couples TRBV4-2 to TRBJ2-3, with 8 bases that match TRBD2. This CDR3 is 15 amino acids long. From germline, CDR1 is LGHNA and CDR2 YNFKEQ. V lost 0 bases to trimming and J lost 4 bases; unmatched junction nucleotides: 3. The CDR3 DNA is TGTGCCAGCAGCCAAGATGGCGGGGGGTCAGATACGCAGTATTTT. This sequence encodes CASSQDGGGSDTQYF.

This sequence joins TRBV11-2 and TRBJ2-7, with 10 nucleotides matching TRBD1. The CDR3 length is 15 residues. The germline V gene encodes CDR1 SGHAT and CDR2 FQNNGV. V shed 5 bases, J shed 2 bases, and the junction held 6 bases outside the gene matches. CDR3 protein: CASSPGQGRTYEQYF. CDR3 DNA sequence: TGTGCCAGCAGCCCGGGACAGGGGAGGACCTACGAGCAGTACTTC. Based on the CDR3 plus reference TRBV11-2 and TRBJ2-7, the full variable domain is EAGVAQSPRYKIIEKRQSVAFWCNPISGHATLYWYQQILGQGPKLLIQFQNNGVVDDSQLPKDRFSAERLKGVDSTLKIQPAKLEDSAVYLCASSPGQGRTYEQYFGPGTRLTVT.

The rearrangement links TRBV7-2 to TRBJ1-6; a weak D match, TRBD1 (5 bases). V was pared by 0 bases and J by 10 bases, with 16 bases between. The CDR3 runs 16 residues. CDR1 is SGHTA and CDR2 is FQGNSA in the germline V gene. CDR3 amino acids: CASSLAPAGMGSPLHF. CDR3 DNA: TGTGCCAGCAGCTTAGCCCCTGCAGGGATGGGATCACCCCTCCACTTT.

The chain carries TRBV27 and TRBJ2-7; 12 nucleotides align to TRBD2. This CDR3 is 14 amino acids long. The germline CDR1 and CDR2 sequences are MNHEY and SMNVEV (reference sequence). Unmatched junction bases numbered 2, after V lost 6 bases and J lost 2 bases. The CDR3 nucleotides read TGTGCCAGCAGGCTAGCGGGGGGGGCCTACGAGCAGTACTTC. Translated, it gives CASRLAGGAYEQYF.

V and J are TRBV7-6 and TRBJ1-4, with unresolved D. The germline V gene encodes CDR1 SGHVS and CDR2 FNYEAQ. CDR3 length: 14 amino acids. V was cut by 2 bases and J by 5 bases, with 9 bases left in between. CDR3 sequence: CASSLKWGNEKLFF. CDR3 coding DNA: TGTGCCAGCAGCTTAAAGTGGGGAAATGAAAAACTGTTTTTT.

The chain has TRBV27 and TRBJ1-4, with D hard to call. Germline CDR1 MNHEY, CDR2 SMNVEV (reference sequence). This CDR3 contains 13 residues. The germline V and J ends were trimmed by 2 bases and 5 bases, with 6 bases remaining between them. The CDR3 loop reads CASSLGLNEKLFF. The CDR3 nucleotides are TGTGCCAGCAGTTTAGGGCTGAATGAAAAACTGTTTTTT.

This chain uses TRBV6-5 with TRBJ1-1, with TRBD1 matching 7 bases. The length of the CDR3 is 15 residues. The V segment lost 7 bases and the J segment 6 bases; nucleotides outside the gene matches: 14. CDR1 and CDR2 from the germline V gene are MNHEY and SVGAGI. This chain's CDR3 is CASTDRARGIAEAFF. The CDR3 bases are TGTGCCAGCACCGACCGAGCCAGGGGGATCGCTGAAGCTTTCTTT.

The V and J genes are TRBV11-2 and TRBJ2-5, with 7 bases that match TRBD1. Looked up from germline, CDR1 is SGHAT and CDR2 is FQNNGV. This CDR3 has 14 amino acids. J was trimmed by 2 bases and V by 2 bases; bases with no gene match: 2. The CDR3 sequence: CASSLLGQQETQYF. CDR3 sequence (DNA): TGTGCCAGCAGCTTATTGGGACAGCAAGAGACCCAGTACTTC.

The V gene is TRBV5-6, the J gene TRBJ1-1; D is undetermined. Germline CDR1 and CDR2: SGHDT and YYEEEE. V lost 1 base and J lost 3, with 10 bases in between. The CDR3 runs 14 residues. The CDR3 DNA reads TGTGCCAGCAGCTTGTGGGAGGGATACACTGAAGCTTTCTTT. Its translation: CASSLWEGYTEAFF.

The chain links TRBV19 to TRBJ2-2; 9 bases agree with TRBD1. This CDR3 spans 17 amino acids. J gave up 5 bases and V 5 bases, and 12 bases lay outside the gene matches. Germline V CDR1 and CDR2: LNHDA, SQIVND (reference sequence). The CDR3 region has the DNA TGTGCCAGTAGTCCGCAAACCGGGACAGGGACGACCGGGGAGCTGTTTTTT. Translated: CASSPQTGTGTTGELFF.

The rearrangement joins TRBV4-1 to TRBJ1-1, with D maybe TRBD1 (6 bases). Per germline, CDR1 MGHRA and CDR2 YSYEKL. The CDR3 is made up of 15 amino acids. The ends were cut back, 4 bases at V and 5 bases at J, with 17 bases in the middle. The CDR3 region has the DNA TGCGCCAGCAGCCCTTCACAGGGTACTGAGACTGAAGCTTTCTTT. It encodes CASSPSQGTETEAFF.

This chain uses TRBV13 with TRBJ1-2, with 10 positions matching TRBD1. V lost 4 bases, J lost 4 bases, and 3 bases stayed unmatched. The CDR3 has 14 residues. Per germline, CDR1 PRHDT and CDR2 FYEKMQ (reference sequence). CDR3 sequence reads: CASSSGTGVYGYTF. The DNA of the CDR3 is TGTGCCAGCAGCTCCGGGACAGGGGTCTATGGCTACACCTTC.

This chain uses TRBV7-6 with TRBJ2-1; perhaps TRBD2 as D (7 bases). V was pared by 3 bases and J by 2 bases, with 11 bases between. Germline assignment: CDR1 SGHVS and CDR2 FNYEAQ. The CDR3 length is 15 residues. The CDR3 DNA reads as TGTGCCAGCAGCTTTAGGGAGGGGGCCTACAATGAGCAGTTCTTC. Its protein is CASSFREGAYNEQFF. The entire variable domain, with the rest obtained from reference TRBV7-6 and TRBJ2-1, is as follows: GAGVSQSPRYKVTKRGQDVALRCDPISGHVSLYWYRQALGQGPEFLTYFNYEAQQDKSGLPNDRFSAERPEGSISTLTIQRTEQRDSAMYRCASSFREGAYNEQFFGPGTRLTVL.

This chain links TRBV6-6 with TRBJ1-1; possibly TRBD1 for D (6 bases). Germline CDR1 MNHNY, CDR2 SVGAGI (reference sequence). The V and J ends lost 6 bases and 1 base respectively, with 15 bases between them. The CDR3 covers 15 residues. The CDR3, as DNA: TGTGCCAGCAGCTACAGGGAGGGTACGAACACTGAAGCTTTCTTT. This gives the protein CASSYREGTNTEAFF.

The genes are TRBV5-6 and TRBJ1-6; 9 nucleotides match TRBD1. Trimming cost V 1 base and J 5 bases; bases outside gene matches: 7. CDR1 is SGHDT and CDR2 is YYEEEE in the germline V gene. CDR3 length: 17 amino acids. This chain's CDR3 is CASSLSGQGVDNSPLHF. The CDR3 DNA is TGTGCCAGCAGCTTGTCGGGACAGGGTGTCGATAATTCACCCCTCCACTTT.

This chain joins TRBV19 and TRBJ1-2; no definite D call. Trimming took 7 bases from V and 5 from J, leaving 14 bases between them. CDR3 size: 13 residues. The V gene's germline CDR1 is LNHDA and CDR2 SQIVND (reference sequence). The CDR3 sequence: CASTPETYYGYTF. For the CDR3, the DNA is TGTGCCAGTACCCCCGAGACGTATTATGGCTACACCTTC.

The chain couples TRBV4-1 to TRBJ1-5, with D unclear. This CDR3 has 13 amino acids. Germline CDR1 MGHRA, CDR2 YSYEKL. V lost 0 bases and J lost 4, with 4 bases in between. The CDR3 reads CASSQDGNQPQHF. CDR3 sequence (DNA): TGCGCCAGCAGCCAAGATGGAAATCAGCCCCAGCATTTT.